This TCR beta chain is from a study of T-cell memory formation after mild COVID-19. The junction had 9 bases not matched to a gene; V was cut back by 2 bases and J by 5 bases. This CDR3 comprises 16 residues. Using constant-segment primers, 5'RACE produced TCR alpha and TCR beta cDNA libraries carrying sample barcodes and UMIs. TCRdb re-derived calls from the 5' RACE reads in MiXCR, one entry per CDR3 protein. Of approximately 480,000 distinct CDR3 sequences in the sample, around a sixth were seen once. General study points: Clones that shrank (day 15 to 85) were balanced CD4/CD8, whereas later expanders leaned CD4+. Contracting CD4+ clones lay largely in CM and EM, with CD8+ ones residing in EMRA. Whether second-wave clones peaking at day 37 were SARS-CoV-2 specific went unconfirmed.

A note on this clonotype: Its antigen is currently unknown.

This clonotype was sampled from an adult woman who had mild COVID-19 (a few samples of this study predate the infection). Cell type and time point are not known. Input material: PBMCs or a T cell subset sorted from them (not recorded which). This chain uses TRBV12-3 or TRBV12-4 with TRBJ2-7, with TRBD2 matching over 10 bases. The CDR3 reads CASSLRQAGGLDEQYF. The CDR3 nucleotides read TGTGCCAGCAGTTTAAGGCAAGCGGGGGGGCTCGACGAGCAGTACTTC.